This T cell receptor beta chain was sequenced during a study of shared clonotypes between healthy human individuals. Study results and caveats: Among donors, clonotype sharing was expected to be affected by sequencing depth. The donor pool, a small one, limited the genetic and exposure-history diversity represented.

TCRdb's table, derived via immunoSEQ multiplex PCR, lists solely in-frame clones and lacks some. Of around 2.1 million clones in the sample, 90% to 97% were seen once. The V and J ends lost 2 bases and 6 bases, in that order; junction bases with no gene match: 4. Germline-derived CDR1 and CDR2 are SGHDT and YYEEEE. The CDR3 is 16 amino acids. For this clone: Its antigen is unknown.

The receptor was isolated from a man between 18 and 35 years old in good health. Source material: naive CD4+ T cells sorted from blood. Subset of the sample: CD45RA+ positively selected. The rearrangement uses TRBV5-6 and TRBJ2-2, with TRBD2 identical over 13 bases. The CDR3 reads CASSLRTSGSPGELFF. As DNA, the CDR3 is TGTGCCAGCAGCTTACGGACTAGCGGGAGTCCCGGGGAGCTGTTTTTT.